Listed below are T cell receptor beta chains from one sample, sequenced in a study of CXCR3-negative and CXCR3-positive naive CD8 T cells. TCRdb reanalyzed the 5' RACE reads, giving one entry per CDR3 protein sequence and no DNA. The sample is made up of around 81,000 distinct CDR3 sequences, and the top ten hold 1.5% to 2% of it. Sequenced material: naive CXCR3- CD8+ T cells from blood. The receptors stem from a human donor in good health. Some clones in this sample may be carry-over from other donors' samples. The CDR3 runs from the conserved cysteine through the conserved F or W.

v_gene,j_gene,CDR3aa
TRBV20-1,TRBJ1-1,CSAKGAFPGQGQNTEAFF
TRBV9,TRBJ1-1,CASSDGTDTEAFF
TRBV28,TRBJ2-3,CASSLYSGGRTRDTQYF
TRBV9,TRBJ2-7,CASSVGAAGGYEQYF
TRBV11-2,TRBJ1-2,CASSYGTLYGYTF
TRBV14,TRBJ2-1,CASSQLDGLPYNEQFF
TRBV29-1,TRBJ1-1,CSALGQTEAFF
TRBV2,TRBJ2-7,CASSEASGSEQYF
TRBV15,TRBJ2-7,CATSIYRGDRDYEQYF
TRBV25-1,TRBJ2-2,CASSIANTGELFF
TRBV28,TRBJ2-3,CASSSQTSTTDTQYF
TRBV20-1,TRBJ2-1,CSARGSPEANEQFF
TRBV6-4,TRBJ2-1,CASSPGTSGGNEQFF
TRBV7-8,TRBJ2-7,CASSLEGPRLEQYF
TRBV18,TRBJ2-5,CASSPSVQGERETQYF
TRBV29-1,TRBJ1-1,CSVLGRQGEISTEAFF
TRBV7-9,TRBJ2-3,CASSSTSTSGGGDTQYF
TRBV7-3,TRBJ2-3,CASSPGTSFTDTQYF
TRBV6-5,TRBJ2-3,CASSLLAGGPGTQYF
TRBV7-2,TRBJ2-5,CASSLGLAGEDTQYF
TRBV11-2,TRBJ2-5,CASSSLLQETQYF
TRBV5-1,TRBJ1-5,CASSWGAGNQPQHF
TRBV11-3,TRBJ2-1,CASSFKGGNEQFF
TRBV29-1,TRBJ1-2,CSVEPRHGYTF
TRBV28,TRBJ2-7,CASSLLPQGGPTYEQYF
TRBV7-9,TRBJ2-7,CASSLVGTGYEQYF